This T cell receptor beta chain was identified during a study of blood T cell repertoires in COVID-19. Across the study: Samples representing acute and convalescent COVID-19 were sourced from the United States, Italy and Spain. PBMCs, B-cell-depleted T cells, or T cells were the source of the cDNA or gDNA that made up the material.

The germline V gene encodes CDR1 MNHEY and CDR2 SVGEGT. The CDR3 totals 16 residues. With 7 bases clipped from V and 2 bases from J, the junction kept 12 bases outside the gene matches. As originally analysed: Amplification from reference gene primers served as the basis for estimated nucleated cell counts. Measured with immunoSEQ multiplex PCR; TCRdb has only the in-frame clones, and not every one. V, J and clone size are those of that table, while D and trimming were read from the DNA. The sample has around 370,000 clones, under 95% seen once. Specimen: peripheral blood. The J gene is TRBJ1-2, the V gene TRBV6-2 or TRBV6-3, with 8 positions matching TRBD1. The origin of this receptor is a woman under 30 who had recovered from COVID-19. CDR3 residues: CASTPGVGQGNYGYTF. The CDR3, as DNA: TGTGCCAGCACCCCTGGAGTTGGACAGGGAAACTATGGCTACACCTTC.